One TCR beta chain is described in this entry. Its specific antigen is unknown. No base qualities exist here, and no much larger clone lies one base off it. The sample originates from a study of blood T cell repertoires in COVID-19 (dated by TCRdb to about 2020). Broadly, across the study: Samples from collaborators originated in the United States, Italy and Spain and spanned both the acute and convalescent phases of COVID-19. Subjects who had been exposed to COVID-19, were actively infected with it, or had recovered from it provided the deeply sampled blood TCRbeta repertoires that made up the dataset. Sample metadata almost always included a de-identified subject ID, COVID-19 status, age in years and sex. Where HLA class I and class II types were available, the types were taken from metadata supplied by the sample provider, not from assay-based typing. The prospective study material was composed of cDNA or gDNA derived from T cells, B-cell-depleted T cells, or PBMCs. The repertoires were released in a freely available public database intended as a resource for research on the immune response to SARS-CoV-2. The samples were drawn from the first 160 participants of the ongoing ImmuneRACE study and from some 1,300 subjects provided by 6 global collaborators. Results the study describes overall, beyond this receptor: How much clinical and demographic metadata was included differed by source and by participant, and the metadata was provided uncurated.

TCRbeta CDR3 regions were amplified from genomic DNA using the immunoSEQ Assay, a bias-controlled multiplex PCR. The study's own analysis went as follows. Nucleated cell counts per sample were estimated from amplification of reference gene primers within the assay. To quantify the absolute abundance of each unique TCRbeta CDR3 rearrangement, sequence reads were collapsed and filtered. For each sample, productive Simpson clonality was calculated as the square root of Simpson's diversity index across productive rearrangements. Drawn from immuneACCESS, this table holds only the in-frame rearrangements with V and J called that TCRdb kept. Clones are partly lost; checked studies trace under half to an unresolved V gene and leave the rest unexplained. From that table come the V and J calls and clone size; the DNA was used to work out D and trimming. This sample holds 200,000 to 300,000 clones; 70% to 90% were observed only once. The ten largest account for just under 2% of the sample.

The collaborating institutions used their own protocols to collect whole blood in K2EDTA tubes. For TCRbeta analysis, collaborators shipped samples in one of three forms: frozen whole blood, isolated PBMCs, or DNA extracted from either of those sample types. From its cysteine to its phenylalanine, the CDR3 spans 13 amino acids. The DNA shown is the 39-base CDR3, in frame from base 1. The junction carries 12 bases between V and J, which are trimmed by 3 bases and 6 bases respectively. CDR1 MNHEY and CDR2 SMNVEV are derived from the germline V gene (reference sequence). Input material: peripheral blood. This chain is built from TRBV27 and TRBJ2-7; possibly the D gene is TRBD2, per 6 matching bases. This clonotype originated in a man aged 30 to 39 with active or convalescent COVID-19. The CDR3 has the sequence CASSFKWGVEQYF. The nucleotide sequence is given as TGTGCCAGCAGTTTTAAATGGGGGGTCGAGCAGTACTTC.